The rows below give T cell receptor beta chains drawn from one sample of a study of cytomegalovirus exposure and HLA in healthy donors. Using immunoSEQ multiplex PCR, the repertoire was profiled, and TCRdb retains in-frame clones only, with some absent. Of more than 100,000 clones listed, approximately 72% are singletons. The sequenced sample was PBMCs. These receptors came from a man aged 55 to 70 in good health and CMV-seropositive. CDR3s include the opening cysteine and the closing phenylalanine or tryptophan. Fields, in order: J gene, clone size, D gene, V gene, CDR3 protein, CDR3 DNA. The D gene is left open where the match is weak. The size of a clone is reported for some rows only, either as once, few or many, or as a class for expanded clones.

j_gene: TRBJ2-7
abundance: few
d_gene: TRBD1
v_gene: TRBV6-5
CDR3aa: CASTRTGGHEQYF
CDR3nt: TGTGCCAGCACTCGGACAGGGGGGCACGAGCAGTACTTC

j_gene: TRBJ1-4
abundance: NA
d_gene: NA
v_gene: TRBV7-9
CDR3aa: CASSSGISAATNEKLFF
CDR3nt: TGTGCCAGCAGCTCCGGGATCTCCGCTGCGACTAATGAAAAACTGTTTTTT

j_gene: TRBJ1-2
abundance: NA
d_gene: TRBD1
v_gene: TRBV4-1
CDR3aa: CASSQPRGRNYGYTF
CDR3nt: TGCGCCAGCAGCCAGCCTAGGGGGCGCAACTATGGCTACACCTTC

j_gene: TRBJ2-1
abundance: once
d_gene: TRBD1
v_gene: TRBV18
CDR3aa: CASSQQGAITYNEQFF
CDR3nt: TGTGCCAGCTCTCAACAGGGGGCTATAACCTACAATGAGCAGTTCTTC

j_gene: TRBJ2-3
abundance: NA
d_gene: TRBD1
v_gene: TRBV2
CDR3aa: CASKNVLRDRGGTDTQYF
CDR3nt: TGTGCCAGCAAAAATGTACTACGGGACAGGGGTGGCACAGATACGCAGTATTTT

j_gene: TRBJ1-5
abundance: NA
d_gene: NA
v_gene: TRBV12-2
CDR3aa: CASRLAEFPGVYSPGQPGQPQHF
CDR3nt: TGTGCAAGTCGCTTAGCGGAGTTCCCGGGTGTCTACAGCCCGGGACAGCCGGGGCAGCCCCAGCATTTT

j_gene: TRBJ1-1
abundance: once
d_gene: NA
v_gene: TRBV5-1
CDR3aa: CASSAGVNTEAFF
CDR3nt: TGCGCCAGCAGTGCCGGGGTGAACACTGAAGCTTTCTTT

j_gene: TRBJ2-7
abundance: NA
d_gene: TRBD1
v_gene: TRBV5-1
CDR3aa: CASSLEQGAREQYF
CDR3nt: TGCGCCAGCAGCTTGGAACAGGGGGCAAGGGAGCAGTACTTC

j_gene: TRBJ1-6
abundance: NA
d_gene: NA
v_gene: TRBV30
CDR3aa: CAWAPVGRDNSPLHF
CDR3nt: TGTGCCTGGGCTCCCGTGGGGCGAGATAATTCACCCCTCCACTTT

j_gene: TRBJ1-3
abundance: once
d_gene: NA
v_gene: TRBV30
CDR3aa: CAWSDTGLGSGNTIYF
CDR3nt: TGTGCCTGGAGTGATACAGGGTTGGGCTCTGGAAACACCATATATTTT

j_gene: TRBJ1-1
abundance: NA
d_gene: NA
v_gene: TRBV19
CDR3aa: CASSSSGTTNTEAFF
CDR3nt: TGTGCCAGTAGTAGCTCCGGGACAACTAACACTGAAGCTTTCTTT

j_gene: TRBJ1-4
abundance: NA
d_gene: TRBD1
v_gene: TRBV5-1
CDR3aa: CASSAQGRGDEKLFF
CDR3nt: TGCGCCAGCAGCGCACAGGGGAGAGGCGATGAAAAACTGTTTTTT

j_gene: TRBJ2-5
abundance: NA
d_gene: NA
v_gene: TRBV5-6
CDR3aa: CASSFYWRSQETQYF
CDR3nt: TGTGCCAGCAGCTTTTATTGGCGGAGTCAAGAGACCCAGTACTTC

j_gene: TRBJ2-7
abundance: NA
d_gene: NA
v_gene: TRBV10-3
CDR3aa: CAIRAVAGPYEQYF
CDR3nt: TGTGCCATCAGAGCGGTCGCGGGGCCCTACGAGCAGTACTTC

j_gene: TRBJ1-5
abundance: few
d_gene: TRBD1
v_gene: TRBV5-1
CDR3aa: CASSPEGTGGQPQHF
CDR3nt: TGCGCCAGCAGCCCAGAAGGGACAGGGGGTCAGCCCCAGCATTTT

j_gene: TRBJ1-3
abundance: NA
d_gene: NA
v_gene: TRBV11-1
CDR3aa: CASSLDRQSSGNTIYF
CDR3nt: TGTGCCAGCAGCTTAGACCGACAGAGCTCTGGAAACACCATATATTTT

j_gene: TRBJ1-2
abundance: few
d_gene: TRBD1
v_gene: TRBV15
CDR3aa: CATSRGTGVNYGYTF
CDR3nt: TGTGCCACCAGCAGGGGGACAGGGGTAAACTATGGCTACACCTTC

j_gene: TRBJ2-5
abundance: NA
d_gene: TRBD2
v_gene: TRBV4-1
CDR3aa: CASSQDGGGRGETQYF
CDR3nt: TGCGCCAGCAGCCAAGACGGTGGCGGGAGGGGGGAGACCCAGTACTTC

j_gene: TRBJ2-7
abundance: NA
d_gene: TRBD1
v_gene: TRBV5-6
CDR3aa: CASSVDRGRDYHEQYF
CDR3nt: TGTGCCAGCAGCGTCGACAGGGGACGTGATTACCACGAGCAGTACTTC

j_gene: TRBJ1-1
abundance: NA
d_gene: NA
v_gene: TRBV6-1
CDR3aa: CASSFPVGGHTEAFF
CDR3nt: TGTGCCAGCAGTTTTCCCGTGGGGGGGCACACTGAAGCTTTCTTT

j_gene: TRBJ1-5
abundance: once
d_gene: NA
v_gene: TRBV5-1
CDR3aa: CASSLGGRPLGDQPQHF
CDR3nt: TGCGCCAGCAGCTTGGGGGGCAGACCTCTTGGGGATCAGCCCCAGCATTTT

j_gene: TRBJ2-1
abundance: NA
d_gene: NA
v_gene: TRBV4-1
CDR3aa: CASSQAEGRTEFF
CDR3nt: TGCGCCAGCAGCCAAGCGGAGGGCCGTACCGAGTTCTTC

j_gene: TRBJ2-1
abundance: few
d_gene: TRBD1
v_gene: TRBV27
CDR3aa: CASSTGTGGNNEQFF
CDR3nt: TGTGCCAGCAGTACTGGGACAGGGGGAAACAATGAGCAGTTCTTC

j_gene: TRBJ2-7
abundance: NA
d_gene: TRBD1
v_gene: TRBV6-5
CDR3aa: CASSSRQGAYEQYF
CDR3nt: TGTGCCAGCAGTAGTAGACAGGGGGCCTACGAGCAGTACTTC